This T cell receptor (beta chain) was sequenced in a study of blood T cell repertoires in COVID-19. The CDR3 spans 16 residues. Germline loops: CDR1 KGHDR, CDR2 SFDVKD. Deletions cut 3 bases from V and 3 bases from J, with 15 bases between. Clinical history as reported by participants underpinned cohort assignment. Source study methods: Nucleated cell number was recorded as an estimate derived from reference gene primer amplification. Measured with immunoSEQ multiplex PCR; TCRdb has only the in-frame clones, and not every one. The V and J calls and clone size come from that table; D and trimming were worked out from the DNA. The table shows around 330,000 clones, with 87% occurring only once.

This TCR was recovered from a woman aged 18-30 years who had recovered from COVID-19. The chain has TRBV24-1 and TRBJ2-3; D remains unclear. The sequenced sample consisted of PBMCs or T cells enriched from blood (not recorded which). CDR3 DNA sequence: TGTGCCACCAGTGATAACTCCCGTAGCACGACAGATACGCAGTATTTT. Amino acids: CATSDNSRSTTDTQYF.